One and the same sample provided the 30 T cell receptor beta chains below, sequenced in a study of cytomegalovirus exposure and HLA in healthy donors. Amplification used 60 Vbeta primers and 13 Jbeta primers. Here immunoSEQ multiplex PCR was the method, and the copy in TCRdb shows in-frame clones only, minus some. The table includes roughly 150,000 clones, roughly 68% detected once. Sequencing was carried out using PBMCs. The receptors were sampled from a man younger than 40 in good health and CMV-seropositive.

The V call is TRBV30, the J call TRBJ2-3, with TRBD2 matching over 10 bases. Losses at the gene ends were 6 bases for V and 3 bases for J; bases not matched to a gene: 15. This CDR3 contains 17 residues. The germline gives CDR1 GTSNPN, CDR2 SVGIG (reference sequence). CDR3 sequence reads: CACPGGAGGWGTDTQYF. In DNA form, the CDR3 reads TGTGCCTGCCCGGGTGGAGCGGGAGGGTGGGGAACAGATACGCAGTATTTT.

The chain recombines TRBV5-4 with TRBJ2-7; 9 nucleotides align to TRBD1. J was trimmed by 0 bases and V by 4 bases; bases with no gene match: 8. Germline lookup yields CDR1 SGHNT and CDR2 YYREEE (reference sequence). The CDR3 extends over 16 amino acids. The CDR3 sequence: CASSGPGQGVSYEQYF. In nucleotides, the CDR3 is TGTGCCAGCAGCGGGCCGGGACAGGGCGTCTCCTACGAGCAGTACTTC. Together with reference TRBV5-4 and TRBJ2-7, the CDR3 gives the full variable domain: ETGVTQSPTHLIKTRGQQVTLRCSSQSGHNTVSWYQQALGQGPQFIFQYYREEENGRGNFPPRFSGLQFPNYSSELNVNALELDDSALYLCASSGPGQGVSYEQYFGPGTRLTVT.

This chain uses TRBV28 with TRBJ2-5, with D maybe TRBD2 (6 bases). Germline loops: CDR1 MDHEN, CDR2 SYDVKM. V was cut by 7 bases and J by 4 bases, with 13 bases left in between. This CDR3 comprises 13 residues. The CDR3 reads CASTEGRSETQYF. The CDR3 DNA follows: TGTGCCAGCACGGAGGGGCGTTCAGAGACCCAGTACTTC.

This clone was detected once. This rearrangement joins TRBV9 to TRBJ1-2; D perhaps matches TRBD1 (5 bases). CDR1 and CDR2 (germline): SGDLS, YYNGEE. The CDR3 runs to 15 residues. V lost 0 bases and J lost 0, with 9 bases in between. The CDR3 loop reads CASSVVTGPNYGYTF. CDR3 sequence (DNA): TGTGCCAGCAGCGTAGTAACAGGCCCTAACTATGGCTACACCTTC.

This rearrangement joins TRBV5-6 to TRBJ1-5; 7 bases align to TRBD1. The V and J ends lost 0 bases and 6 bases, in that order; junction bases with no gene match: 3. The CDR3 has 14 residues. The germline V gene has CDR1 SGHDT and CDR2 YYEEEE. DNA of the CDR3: TGTGCCAGCAGCTTGGGGACAGGCGGTCAGCCCCAGCATTTT. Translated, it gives CASSLGTGGQPQHF.

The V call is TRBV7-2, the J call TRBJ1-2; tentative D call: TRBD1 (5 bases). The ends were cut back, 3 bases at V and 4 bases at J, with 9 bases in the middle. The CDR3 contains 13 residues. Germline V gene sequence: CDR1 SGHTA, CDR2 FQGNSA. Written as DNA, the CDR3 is TGTGCCAGCAGCTTGGGGCGGCTCTATGGCTACACCTTC. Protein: CASSLGRLYGYTF. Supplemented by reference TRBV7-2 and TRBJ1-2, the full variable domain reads GAGVSQSPSNKVTEKGKDVELRCDPISGHTALYWYRQSLGQGLEFLIYFQGNSAPDKSGLPSDRFSAERTGGSVSTLTIQRTQQEDSAVYLCASSLGRLYGYTFGSGTRLTVV.

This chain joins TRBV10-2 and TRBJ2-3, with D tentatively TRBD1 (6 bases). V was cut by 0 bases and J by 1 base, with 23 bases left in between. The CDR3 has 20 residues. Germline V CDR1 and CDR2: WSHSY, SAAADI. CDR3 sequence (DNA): TGCGCCAGCAGTGAGTCTCTAGGGTGGGGACAAGAAAGGGGCACAGATACGCAGTATTTT. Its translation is CASSESLGWGQERGTDTQYF.

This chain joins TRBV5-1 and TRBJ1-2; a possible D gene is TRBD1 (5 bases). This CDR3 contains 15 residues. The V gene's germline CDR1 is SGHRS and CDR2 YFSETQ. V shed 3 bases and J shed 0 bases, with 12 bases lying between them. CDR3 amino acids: CASSSDNQANYGYTF. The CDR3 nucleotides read TGCGCCAGCAGCTCGGACAACCAAGCTAACTATGGCTACACCTTC.

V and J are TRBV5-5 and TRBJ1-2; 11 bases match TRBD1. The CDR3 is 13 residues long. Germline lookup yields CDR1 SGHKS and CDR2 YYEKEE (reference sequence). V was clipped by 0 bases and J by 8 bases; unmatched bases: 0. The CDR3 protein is CASSLGTGGGYTF. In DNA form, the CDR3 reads TGTGCCAGCAGCTTGGGGACAGGGGGCGGCTACACCTTC. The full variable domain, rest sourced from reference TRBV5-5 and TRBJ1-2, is DAGVTQSPTHLIKTRGQQVTLRCSPISGHKSVSWYQQVLGQGPQFIFQYYEKEERGRGNFPDRFSARQFPNYSSELNVNALLLGDSALYLCASSLGTGGGYTFGSGTRLTVV.

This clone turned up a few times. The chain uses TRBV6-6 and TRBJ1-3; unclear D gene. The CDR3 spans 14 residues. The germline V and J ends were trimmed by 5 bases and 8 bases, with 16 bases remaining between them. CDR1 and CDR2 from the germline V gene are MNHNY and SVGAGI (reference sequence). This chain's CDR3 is CASSAAGVWHTIYF. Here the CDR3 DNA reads TGTGCCAGCAGTGCGGCCGGGGTTTGGCACACCATATATTTT.

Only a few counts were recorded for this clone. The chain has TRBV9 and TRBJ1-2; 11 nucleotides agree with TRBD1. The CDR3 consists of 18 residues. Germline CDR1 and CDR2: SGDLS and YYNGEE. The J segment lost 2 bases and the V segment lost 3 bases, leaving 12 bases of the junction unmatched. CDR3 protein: CASSDLPGTGGDNYGYTF. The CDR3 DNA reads TGTGCCAGCAGCGATTTACCCGGGACAGGGGGAGACAACTATGGCTACACCTTC.

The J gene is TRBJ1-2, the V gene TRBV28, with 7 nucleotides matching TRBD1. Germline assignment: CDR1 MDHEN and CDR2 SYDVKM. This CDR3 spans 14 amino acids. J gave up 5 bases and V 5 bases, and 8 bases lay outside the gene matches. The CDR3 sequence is CASSPMTGIYGYTF. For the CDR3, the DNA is TGTGCCAGCAGTCCGATGACAGGGATATATGGCTACACCTTC.

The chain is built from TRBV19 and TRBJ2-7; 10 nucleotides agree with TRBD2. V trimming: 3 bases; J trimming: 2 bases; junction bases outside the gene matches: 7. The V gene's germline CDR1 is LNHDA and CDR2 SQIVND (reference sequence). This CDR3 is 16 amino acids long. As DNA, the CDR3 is TGTGCCAGTAGTATTACCGGCGGACTAGCGGCCTACGAGCAGTACTTC. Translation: CASSITGGLAAYEQYF.

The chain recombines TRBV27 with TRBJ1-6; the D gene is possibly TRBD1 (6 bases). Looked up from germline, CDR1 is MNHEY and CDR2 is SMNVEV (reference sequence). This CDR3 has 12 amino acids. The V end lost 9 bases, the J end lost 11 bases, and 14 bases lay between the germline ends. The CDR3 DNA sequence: TGTGCCAGTAACACAGGGACGACACCCCTCCACTTT. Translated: CASNTGTTPLHF.

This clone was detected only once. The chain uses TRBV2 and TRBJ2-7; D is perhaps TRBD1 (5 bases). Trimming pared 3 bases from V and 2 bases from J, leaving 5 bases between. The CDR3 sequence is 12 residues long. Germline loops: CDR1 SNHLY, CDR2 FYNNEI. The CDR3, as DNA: TGTGCCAGCAGTGACAGGGCCTACGAGCAGTACTTC. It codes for CASSDRAYEQYF.

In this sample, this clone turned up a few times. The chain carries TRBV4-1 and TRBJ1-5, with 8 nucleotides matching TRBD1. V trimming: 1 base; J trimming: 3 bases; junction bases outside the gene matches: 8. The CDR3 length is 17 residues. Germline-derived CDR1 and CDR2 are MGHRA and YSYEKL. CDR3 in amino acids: CASSQVVQGANNQPQHF. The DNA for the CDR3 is TGCGCCAGCAGCCAAGTCGTGCAGGGGGCGAACAATCAGCCCCAGCATTTT.

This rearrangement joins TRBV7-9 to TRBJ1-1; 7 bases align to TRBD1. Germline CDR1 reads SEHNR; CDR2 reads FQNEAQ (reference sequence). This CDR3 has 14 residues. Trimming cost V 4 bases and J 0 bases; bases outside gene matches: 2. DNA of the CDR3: TGTGCCAGCAGCTCGACAGGGCTGAACACTGAAGCTTTCTTT. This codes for CASSSTGLNTEAFF.

The chain's CDR3 is CASSSSISGAYEQYF. In DNA, the CDR3 is TGTGCCAGCAGTTCATCTATTAGTGGTGCCTACGAGCAGTACTTC. The rearrangement joins TRBV28 to TRBJ2-7; D is unresolved. Trimming cost V 4 bases and J 2 bases, with 15 bases left between them. The CDR3 length is 15 residues. Germline lookup yields CDR1 MDHEN and CDR2 SYDVKM.

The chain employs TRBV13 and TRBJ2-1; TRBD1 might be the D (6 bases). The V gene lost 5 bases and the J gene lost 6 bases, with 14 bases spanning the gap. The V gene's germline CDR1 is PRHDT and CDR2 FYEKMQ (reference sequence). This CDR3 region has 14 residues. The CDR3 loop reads CASSQLGQLNEQFF. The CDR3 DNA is TGTGCCAGCAGCCAACTAGGACAGCTCAATGAGCAGTTCTTC.

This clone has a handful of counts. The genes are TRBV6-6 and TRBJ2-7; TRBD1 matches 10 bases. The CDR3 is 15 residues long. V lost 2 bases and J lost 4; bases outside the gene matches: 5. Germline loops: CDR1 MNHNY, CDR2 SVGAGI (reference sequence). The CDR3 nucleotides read TGTGCCAGCAGTTACCTAAGGGACAGGGGTTACGAGCAGTACTTC. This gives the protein CASSYLRDRGYEQYF.

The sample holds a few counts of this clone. The CDR3 region is CASSVDQGTGYTF. The CDR3 nucleotides are TGTGCCAGCAGCGTAGACCAGGGGACTGGCTACACCTTC. The chain carries TRBV9 and TRBJ1-2; D perhaps matches TRBD1 (6 bases). Trimming cost V 0 bases and J 7 bases, with 10 bases left between them. Germline values: CDR1 SGDLS, CDR2 YYNGEE. The CDR3 is 13 residues long.

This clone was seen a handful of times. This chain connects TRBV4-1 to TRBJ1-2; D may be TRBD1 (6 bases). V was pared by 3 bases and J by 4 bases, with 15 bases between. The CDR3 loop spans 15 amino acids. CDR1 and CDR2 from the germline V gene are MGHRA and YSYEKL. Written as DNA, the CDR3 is TGCGCCAGCAGCCAGGAAACAGGGCCGGCCTATGGCTACACCTTC. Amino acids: CASSQETGPAYGYTF.

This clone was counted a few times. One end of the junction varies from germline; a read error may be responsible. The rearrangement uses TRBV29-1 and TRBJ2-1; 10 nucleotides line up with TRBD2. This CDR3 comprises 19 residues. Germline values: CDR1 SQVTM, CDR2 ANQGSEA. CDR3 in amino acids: CSAPRGLAGEVSSSNEQFF. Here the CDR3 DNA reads TGCAGCGCTCCCCGCGGTCTAGCGGGAGAGGTGAGCTCCTCCAATGAGCAGTTCTTC.

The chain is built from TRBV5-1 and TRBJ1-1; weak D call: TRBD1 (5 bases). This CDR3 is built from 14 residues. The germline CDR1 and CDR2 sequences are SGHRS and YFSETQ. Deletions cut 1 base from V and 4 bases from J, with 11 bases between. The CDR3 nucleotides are TGCGCCAGCAGCTTGATCAGGGTGGGCACTGAAGCTTTCTTT. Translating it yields CASSLIRVGTEAFF.

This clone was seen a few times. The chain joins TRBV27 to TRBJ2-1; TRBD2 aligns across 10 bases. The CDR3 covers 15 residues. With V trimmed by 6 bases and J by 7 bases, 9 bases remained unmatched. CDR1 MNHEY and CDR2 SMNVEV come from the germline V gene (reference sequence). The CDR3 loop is CASSWSGRAVNEQFF. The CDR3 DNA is TGTGCCAGCAGCTGGAGCGGGAGGGCCGTGAATGAGCAGTTCTTC.

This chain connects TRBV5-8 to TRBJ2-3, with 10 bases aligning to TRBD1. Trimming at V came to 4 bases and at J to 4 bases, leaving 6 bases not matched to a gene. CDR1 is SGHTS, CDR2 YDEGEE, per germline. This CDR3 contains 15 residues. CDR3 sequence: CASSKGQGFADTQYF. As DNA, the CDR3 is TGTGCCAGCAGCAAGGGACAGGGGTTTGCAGATACGCAGTATTTT.

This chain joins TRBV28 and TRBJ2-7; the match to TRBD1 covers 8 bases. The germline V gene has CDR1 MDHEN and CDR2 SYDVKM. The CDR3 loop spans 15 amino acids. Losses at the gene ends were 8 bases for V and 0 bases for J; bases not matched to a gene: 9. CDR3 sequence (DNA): TGTGCCAGCCCCCCCCCGGGACAGGACTCCTACGAGCAGTACTTC. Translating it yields CASPPPGQDSYEQYF. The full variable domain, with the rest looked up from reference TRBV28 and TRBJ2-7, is DVKVTQSSRYLVKRTGEKVFLECVQDMDHENMFWYRQDPGLGLRLIYFSYDVKMKEKGDIPEGYSVSREKKERFSLILESASTNQTSMYLCASPPPGQDSYEQYFGPGTRLTVT.

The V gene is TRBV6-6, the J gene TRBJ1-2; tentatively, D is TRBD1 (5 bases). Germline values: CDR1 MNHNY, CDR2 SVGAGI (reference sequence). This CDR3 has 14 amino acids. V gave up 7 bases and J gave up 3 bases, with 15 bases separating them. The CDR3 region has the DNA TGTGCCAGCATACCCCAGGGTCGGTACTATGGCTACACCTTC. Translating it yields CASIPQGRYYGYTF.

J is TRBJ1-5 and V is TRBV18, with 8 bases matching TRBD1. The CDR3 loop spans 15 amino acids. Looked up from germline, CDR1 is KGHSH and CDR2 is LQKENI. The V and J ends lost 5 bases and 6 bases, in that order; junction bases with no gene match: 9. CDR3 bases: TGTGCCAGCTCATCAGGACAGGGAAGGCTTCAGCCCCAGCATTTT. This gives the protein CASSSGQGRLQPQHF.

The CDR3 DNA reads TGTGCCAGCAGCGTAGGCCCCCTCAGTCAGCCCCAGCATTTT. As protein: CASSVGPLSQPQHF. The gene calls are TRBV9 and TRBJ1-5; the D is unclear. The CDR3 runs 14 residues. The germline V gene encodes CDR1 SGDLS and CDR2 YYNGEE. V was cut by 0 bases and J by 6 bases, with 10 bases left in between. The full variable domain, completed using reference TRBV9 and TRBJ1-5, is DSGVTQTPKHLITATGQRVTLRCSPRSGDLSVYWYQQSLDQGLQFLIQYYNGEERAKGNILERFSAQQFPDLHSELNLSSLELGDSALYFCASSVGPLSQPQHFGDGTRLSIL.